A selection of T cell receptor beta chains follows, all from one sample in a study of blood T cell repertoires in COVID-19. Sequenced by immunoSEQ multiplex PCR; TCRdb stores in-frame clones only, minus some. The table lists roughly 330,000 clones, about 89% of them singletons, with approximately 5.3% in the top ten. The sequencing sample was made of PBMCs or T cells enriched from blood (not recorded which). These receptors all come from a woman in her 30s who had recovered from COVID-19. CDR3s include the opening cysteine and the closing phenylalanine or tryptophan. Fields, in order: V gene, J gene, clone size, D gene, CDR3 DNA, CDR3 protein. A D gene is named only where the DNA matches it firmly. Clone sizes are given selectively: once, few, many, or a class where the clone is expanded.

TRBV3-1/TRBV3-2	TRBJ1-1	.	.	TGTGCCAGCAGCCAAGATCCGGGACAAGGGAACACTGAAGCTTTCTTT	CASSQDPGQGNTEAFF
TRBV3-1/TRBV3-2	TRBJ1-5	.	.	TGTGCCAGCAGCCAAGGAGGTGGTTGGGGAGGACAGCCCCAGCATTTT	CASSQGGGWGGQPQHF
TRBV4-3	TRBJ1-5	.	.	TGCGCCAGCAGCCAAGATATAGGGGGTTCAGGTCAGCCCCAGCATTTT	CASSQDIGGSGQPQHF
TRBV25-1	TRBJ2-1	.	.	TGTGCCAGCATACCCGGAGGTGATGTCAATGAGCAGTTCTTC	CASIPGGDVNEQFF
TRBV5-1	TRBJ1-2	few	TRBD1	TGCGCCAGCAGCTTGGTTGGCGGTTCGAGACAGGGCTATGGCTACACCTTC	CASSLVGGSRQGYGYTF
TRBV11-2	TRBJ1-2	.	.	TGTGCCAGCAGCTTAGATCGGGAATATGGCTACACCTTC	CASSLDREYGYTF
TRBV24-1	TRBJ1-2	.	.	TGTGCCACCAGTGATCCGACAGGATACTATGGCTACACCTTC	CATSDPTGYYGYTF
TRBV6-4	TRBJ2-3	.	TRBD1	TGTGCCAGCAGCCAGGGACAGGGCGGTTATTTT	CASSQGQGGYF
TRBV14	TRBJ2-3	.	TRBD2	TGTGCCAGCAGCCAGGAGACTAGCGGGGGCACAGATACGCAGTATTTT	CASSQETSGGTDTQYF
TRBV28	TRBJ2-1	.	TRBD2	TGTGCCAGCAGTTTAGCTTCGACTAGCCGAGGTGAGCAGTTCTTC	CASSLASTSRGEQFF
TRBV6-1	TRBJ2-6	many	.	TGTGCCAGCAGTGAACCCAGAACTGGGGCCAACGTCCTGACTTTC	CASSEPRTGANVLTF
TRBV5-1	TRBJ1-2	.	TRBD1	TGCGCCAGCAGCTACCTCGGACAGGGGGGCTACACCTTC	CASSYLGQGGYTF
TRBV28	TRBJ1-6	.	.	TGTGCCAGCAGTTTATTCTCGGCGGGGGGGATGGGGAATTCACCCCTCCACTTT	CASSLFSAGGMGNSPLHF
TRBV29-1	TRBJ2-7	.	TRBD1	TGCAGCGTTGAGCAGGGGGCAGTAAGTCGCGAGCAGTACTTC	CSVEQGAVSREQYF
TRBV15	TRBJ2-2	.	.	TGTGCCACCAGCAGAGTTCGTCAGGGGTTTCGGGACACCGGGGAGCTGTTTTTT	CATSRVRQGFRDTGELFF
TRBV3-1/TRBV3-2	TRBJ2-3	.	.	TGTGCCAGCAGCCAAGTCCTTGGAACAGGGCCCGATACGCAGTATTTT	CASSQVLGTGPDTQYF
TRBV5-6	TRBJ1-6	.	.	TGTGCCAGCAGCTTGCAGGGGCCCGGGTATTCACCCCTCCACTTT	CASSLQGPGYSPLHF
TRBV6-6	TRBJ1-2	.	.	TGTGCCAGCAGTTACACCGGCTATGGCTACACCTTC	CASSYTGYGYTF
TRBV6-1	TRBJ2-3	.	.	TGTGCCAGCAGTGAGGCCTCACCAGATACGCAGTATTTT	CASSEASPDTQYF
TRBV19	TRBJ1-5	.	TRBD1	TGTGCCAGTAGTGCCTCAGGGGGCTACCAGCCCCAGCATTTT	CASSASGGYQPQHF
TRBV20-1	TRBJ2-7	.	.	TGCAGTGCTAGTATTCCCCCTACCTACGAGCAGTACTTC	CSASIPPTYEQYF
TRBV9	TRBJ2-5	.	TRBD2	TGTGCCAGCAGCGTAGTAGCGGGGGGCCCCCAAGAGACCCAGTACTTC	CASSVVAGGPQETQYF
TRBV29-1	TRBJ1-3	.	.	TGCAGCGGAACAGGGCCTGGGAACACCATATATTTT	CSGTGPGNTIYF
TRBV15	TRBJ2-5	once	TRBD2	TGTGCCACCAGCAGAGGGGGACTAGCGGGGGCAGAGACCCAGTACTTC	CATSRGGLAGAETQYF
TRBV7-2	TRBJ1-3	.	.	TGTGCCAGCAGCCTCAGGGCAAGCTCTGGAAACACCATATATTTT	CASSLRASSGNTIYF
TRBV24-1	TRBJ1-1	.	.	TGTGCCACCAGTGACCCAACTCGGAACACTGAAGCTTTCTTT	CATSDPTRNTEAFF